What follows are 30 T cell receptor beta chains derived from one specimen sequenced in a study of neurological immune-mediated disorders. TCRdb re-analysed the 5' RACE reads in MiXCR, keeping a single row per CDR3 protein. Among tens of thousands of distinct CDR3 sequences, less than 4.5% were seen once, and the ten largest hold approximately 1.6%. Sequenced sample: PBMCs. These receptors were taken from a man aged 25-45 years with multiple sclerosis.

About this clonotype itself: This may stem from a read error, because a much larger clone lies one nucleotide away. The chain joins TRBV7-3 to TRBJ2-4, with D tentatively TRBD2 (6 bases). This CDR3 contains 13 residues. Trimming removed 5 bases at V and 7 bases at J, with 12 bases between. CDR1 and CDR2 (germline): SGHTA, FQGTGA. The CDR3 DNA sequence: TGTGCCAGCAGCCTTAGAGGGAGGAACATTCAGTACTTC. It yields the protein CASSLRGRNIQYF.

This clonotype appeared a few times. The J gene is TRBJ1-1, the V gene TRBV12-5; perhaps TRBD1 as D (6 bases). The CDR3 covers 18 residues. V dropped 2 bases and J dropped 0 bases, with 19 bases sitting between them. Germline V gene lookup returns CDR1 LGHNT and CDR2 FRNRAP. The CDR3 sequence is CASGLMGVGGMMNTEAFF. DNA of the CDR3: TGTGCTAGTGGTTTGATGGGGGTAGGGGGTATGATGAACACTGAAGCTTTCTTT.

This clonotype was detected many times. The gene calls are TRBV7-2 and TRBJ1-1; D not resolved. Trimming took off 4 bases at V and 1 base at J, with 7 bases between the two ends. Germline V lookup: CDR1 SGHTA, CDR2 FQGNSA. The CDR3 extends over 13 amino acids. CDR3 in amino acids: CASSWAGNTEAFF. The CDR3 DNA sequence: TGTGCCAGCAGCTGGGCCGGGAACACTGAAGCTTTCTTT.

The sample holds many counts of this clonotype. The chain uses TRBV27 and TRBJ1-5; unclear D gene. This CDR3 is 14 amino acids long. V was pared by 6 bases and J by 2 bases, with 11 bases between. Germline CDR1 MNHEY, CDR2 SMNVEV (reference sequence). The CDR3 DNA is TGTGCCAGCAGCGACGGGTGGGGCAATCAGCCCCAGCATTTT. Protein product: CASSDGWGNQPQHF.

This clonotype has a count of ten or more. J is TRBJ1-1 and V is TRBV6-5; no definite D call. V lost 2 bases to trimming and J lost 0 bases, with 7 bases between them. In germline, CDR1 is MNHEY, CDR2 SVGAGI. This CDR3 is built from 14 residues. The CDR3 region is CASSYGRMNTEAFF. In DNA, the CDR3 is TGTGCCAGCAGTTACGGACGTATGAACACTGAAGCTTTCTTT.

This clonotype was counted many times. The chain links TRBV7-2 to TRBJ2-7, with 7 bases that match TRBD1. The CDR3 spans 14 residues. Germline V gene data show CDR1 as SGHTA and CDR2 as FQGNSA. Losses at the gene ends were 1 base for V and 4 bases for J; bases not matched to a gene: 4. In DNA, the CDR3 is TGTGCCAGCAGCTTAGGGACAGGTCAATACGAGCAGTACTTC. This encodes CASSLGTGQYEQYF.

This clonotype was seen many times. The chain recombines TRBV4-2 with TRBJ2-1; possibly TRBD2 for D (5 bases). V was clipped by 5 bases and J by 8 bases, with 16 bases between them. There are 14 residues in the CDR3. The V gene's germline CDR1 is LGHNA and CDR2 YNFKEQ. The CDR3 DNA is TGTGCCAGCAGCTCCCTCTCTGGGAGCGATGAGCAGTTCTTC. It specifies CASSSLSGSDEQFF.

This clonotype came up once. This rearrangement joins TRBV7-6 to TRBJ2-7; D perhaps matches TRBD1 (5 bases). Germline V lookup: CDR1 SGHVS, CDR2 FNYEAQ. Trimming took off 5 bases at V and 2 bases at J, with 13 bases between the two ends. The CDR3 covers 14 residues. CDR3 amino acids: CASSPDRGPYEQYF. As DNA, the CDR3 is TGTGCCAGCAGCCCAGACAGAGGACCCTACGAGCAGTACTTC.

This clonotype showed up many times. In nucleotides, the CDR3 is TGTGCCAGCAGCCAAGCCACCAACTATGGCTACACCTTC. Translated, it gives CASSQATNYGYTF. V usage is TRBV3-1 and J usage is TRBJ1-2; D unclear. V shed 1 base and J shed 2 bases, with 5 bases lying between them. Germline CDR1 is LGHDT and CDR2 is YNNKEL (reference sequence). This CDR3 has 13 residues.

This clonotype was counted ten times or more. The chain couples TRBV28 to TRBJ1-2; TRBD1 might be the D (6 bases). CDR1 and CDR2 from the germline V gene are MDHEN and SYDVKM. The CDR3 spans 13 residues. Trimming took off 7 bases at V and 4 bases at J, with 13 bases between the two ends. The CDR3 coding sequence is TGTGCCAGCACCTGGGGGGCAGGCTATGGCTACACCTTC. Translating gives CASTWGAGYGYTF.

There are many counts of this clonotype. The rearrangement uses TRBV5-1 and TRBJ1-1, with unresolved D. The germline V gene has CDR1 SGHRS and CDR2 YFSETQ. V was clipped by 1 base and J by 3 bases, with 10 bases between them. The CDR3 loop spans 14 amino acids. CDR3 protein: CASSLSGRDTEAFF. The CDR3 DNA reads as TGCGCCAGCAGCTTGTCCGGGAGGGACACTGAAGCTTTCTTT.

V is TRBV7-2 and J is TRBJ1-2; 9 bases fit TRBD1. This CDR3 contains 13 residues. The J segment lost 8 bases and the V segment lost 6 bases, leaving 7 bases of the junction unmatched. Looked up from germline, CDR1 is SGHTA and CDR2 is FQGNSA. The CDR3 coding sequence is TGTGCCAGCAGTGGACAGGGGATAGGAGGCTACACCTTC. It encodes CASSGQGIGGYTF.

In its sample, this clonotype was seen many times. J is TRBJ1-1 and V is TRBV7-9; maybe TRBD1 (6 bases). V lost 5 bases and J lost 4, with 32 bases in between. CDR3 length: 20 amino acids. Germline loops: CDR1 SEHNR, CDR2 FQNEAQ (reference sequence). This chain's CDR3 is CASSPRQRTVKGVGVTEAFF. The DNA of the CDR3 is TGTGCCAGCAGCCCTCGACAACGGACAGTTAAGGGGGTTGGGGTCACTGAAGCTTTCTTT.

This clonotype was found many times. V gene TRBV20-1 combines with J gene TRBJ2-1, with a tentative D call TRBD1 (5 bases). V was clipped by 3 bases and J by 5 bases, with 17 bases between them. Germline V gene lookup returns CDR1 DFQATT and CDR2 SNEGSKA (reference sequence). This CDR3 has 15 residues. CDR3 sequence: CSASESEWGNNEQFF. CDR3 DNA sequence: TGCAGTGCTAGTGAAAGCGAGTGGGGCAACAATGAGCAGTTCTTC.

This clonotype was detected many times. The gene calls are TRBV5-1 and TRBJ2-1; TRBD2 is a possible D gene (6 bases). CDR3 size: 15 residues. Trimming left V 0 bases short and J 2 bases short, with 9 bases between. The germline CDR1 and CDR2 sequences are SGHRS and YFSETQ. The CDR3 DNA reads TGCGCCAGCAGCTTGGCGGGCGGGACCTACAATGAGCAGTTCTTC. It yields the protein CASSLAGGTYNEQFF.

This clonotype was recorded at least ten times. The CDR3 nucleotides are TGTGCCATCAGTGAGGCGGGCGGACAGGGCCAGACCCAGTACTTC. Translated: CAISEAGGQGQTQYF. This sequence joins TRBV10-3 and TRBJ2-5; 8 bases fit TRBD1. Germline V gene lookup returns CDR1 ENHRY and CDR2 SYGVKD. The CDR3 has 15 amino acids. V trimming: 2 bases; J trimming: 6 bases; junction bases outside the gene matches: 8.

This clonotype was seen repeatedly, ten times or more. The V gene is TRBV5-1, the J gene TRBJ2-5; no firm D call. The germline CDR1 and CDR2 sequences are SGHRS and YFSETQ. The V gene lost 1 base and the J gene lost 2 bases, with 9 bases spanning the gap. CDR3 length: 14 amino acids. Written as DNA, the CDR3 is TGCGCCAGCAGCTTGCCGGACGGACAAGAGACCCAGTACTTC. The encoded protein is CASSLPDGQETQYF.

This clonotype was detected ten times or more. J is TRBJ2-5 and V is TRBV29-1, with no clear D. CDR3 length: 11 residues. Trimming shortened V by 4 bases and J by 5 bases, and 8 bases separated the two germline ends. In germline, CDR1 is SQVTM, CDR2 ANQGSEA. In nucleotides, the CDR3 is TGCAGCGTTGGGGCGCCGGAGACCCAGTACTTC. It is translated as CSVGAPETQYF.

There are many counts of this clonotype. This chain uses TRBV7-9 with TRBJ2-1, with TRBD2 identical over 11 bases. Germline assignment: CDR1 SEHNR and CDR2 FQNEAQ (reference sequence). V lost 4 bases to trimming and J lost 4 bases; unmatched junction nucleotides: 3. The CDR3 has 15 residues. The CDR3 is CASSSTSGVYNEQFF. For the CDR3, the DNA is TGTGCCAGCAGCTCGACTAGCGGGGTTTACAATGAGCAGTTCTTC.

In its sample, this clonotype was seen many times. The rearrangement joins TRBV27 to TRBJ2-5; TRBD2 might be the D (6 bases). The germline V gene encodes CDR1 MNHEY and CDR2 SMNVEV (reference sequence). V lost 1 base and J 9 bases, leaving 9 bases between the germline ends. CDR3 size: 12 residues. The CDR3 is CASSLYAGPQYF. In DNA, the CDR3 is TGTGCCAGCAGTTTATATGCGGGGCCCCAGTACTTC.

This clonotype occurred many times. The chain joins TRBV5-1 to TRBJ2-2; 10 bases line up with TRBD1. The CDR3 length is 17 residues. Germline V gives CDR1 SGHRS, CDR2 YFSETQ. V dropped 3 bases and J dropped 3; count of bases not matched to a gene: 8. The CDR3 spells CASSWVTGGGYTGELFF. As DNA, the CDR3 is TGCGCCAGCAGCTGGGTGACAGGGGGCGGATACACCGGGGAGCTGTTTTTT.

This clonotype came up many times. The chain has TRBV9 and TRBJ2-7; possibly TRBD2 for D (5 bases). There are 17 residues in the CDR3. Trimming took 4 bases from V and 2 from J, leaving 22 bases between them. Germline V gene sequence: CDR1 SGDLS, CDR2 YYNGEE. The CDR3 sequence is CASSPSVGLAYTYEQYF. As DNA, the CDR3 is TGTGCCAGCAGCCCCTCGGTGGGATTAGCGTACACCTACGAGCAGTACTTC.

This clonotype came up many times. V is TRBV27 and J is TRBJ2-1; 7 bases match TRBD2. This CDR3 is 15 amino acids long. CDR1 and CDR2 from the germline V gene are MNHEY and SMNVEV (reference sequence). The junction had 6 bases not matched to a gene; V was cut back by 6 bases and J by 1 base. The CDR3 DNA sequence: TGTGCCAGCAGGGACGGGGGAGGGTCCTACAATGAGCAGTTCTTC. It is translated as CASRDGGGSYNEQFF.

This clonotype was detected ten times or more. This CDR3 is CSARALNSGLAGYNEQFF. The DNA of the CDR3 is TGCAGTGCTAGAGCTCTTAATTCGGGACTAGCGGGTTATAATGAGCAGTTCTTC. The genes are TRBV20-1 and TRBJ2-1; 12 bases match TRBD2. The CDR3 runs to 18 residues. After removal of 1 base from V and 7 bases from J, the junction contained 14 bases not matched to a gene. Per germline, CDR1 DFQATT and CDR2 SNEGSKA (reference sequence).

In this sample, this clonotype is medium-sized. CDR3 DNA sequence: TGTGCCAGCAGTTTATGGGTGGAAAACTATGGCTACACCTTC. It codes for CASSLWVENYGYTF. The rearrangement joins TRBV28 to TRBJ1-2; the D is unclear. Germline assignment: CDR1 MDHEN and CDR2 SYDVKM. V was shortened by 0 bases and J by 2 bases, with 7 bases between the two germline ends. There are 14 residues in the CDR3.

This clonotype came up many times. This chain links TRBV3-1 with TRBJ1-4; no definite D call. The CDR3 is 15 amino acids. The ends were cut back, 0 bases at V and 7 bases at J, with 12 bases in the middle. The V gene's germline CDR1 is LGHDT and CDR2 YNNKEL (reference sequence). Written as DNA, the CDR3 is TGTGCCAGCAGCCAAGATGGAGCGGGAGGTGAAAAACTGTTTTTT. Its protein is CASSQDGAGGEKLFF.

This clonotype has at least ten counts. V usage is TRBV4-1 and J usage is TRBJ1-5; D call uncertain. V was cut by 1 base and J by 2 bases, with 6 bases left in between. The germline CDR1 and CDR2 sequences are MGHRA and YSYEKL. This CDR3 spans 14 amino acids. The CDR3 here is CASSQGNGNQPQHF. CDR3 DNA: TGCGCCAGCAGCCAAGGGAACGGCAATCAGCCCCAGCATTTT.

There are many counts of this clonotype. The rearrangement joins TRBV20-1 to TRBJ2-7; maybe TRBD2 (7 bases). V was cut by 0 bases and J by 3 bases, with 18 bases left in between. The CDR3 contains 16 residues. CDR1 is DFQATT and CDR2 is SNEGSKA in the germline V gene (reference sequence). The CDR3 loop is CSARDPIAGAGYEQYF. The CDR3 nucleotides are TGCAGTGCTAGAGATCCGATTGCGGGGGCGGGCTACGAGCAGTACTTC.

This clonotype was found many times. This chain connects TRBV29-1 to TRBJ2-1; D may be TRBD1 (5 bases). The ends were cut back, 0 bases at V and 13 bases at J, with 16 bases in the middle. The CDR3 contains 13 residues. CDR1 and CDR2 (germline): SQVTM, ANQGSEA. The CDR3 protein is CSVEEKASQGQFF. The CDR3 coding sequence is TGCAGCGTTGAAGAAAAGGCTTCCCAGGGTCAGTTCTTC.

This clonotype was counted at least ten times. The chain recombines TRBV12-3 or TRBV12-4 with TRBJ1-1; D is unclear. Trimming took 5 bases from V and 6 from J, leaving 16 bases between them. The CDR3 runs 14 residues. The CDR3 bases are TGTGCCAGCAGTCCGAGAGGTGGATCGGCTGAAGCTTTCTTT. This translates into CASSPRGGSAEAFF.